Listed below are T cell receptor beta chains from one sample, sequenced in a study of cytomegalovirus exposure and HLA in healthy donors. TCRdb's table, derived via immunoSEQ multiplex PCR, lists solely in-frame clones and lacks some. The sample holds about 110,000 clones; roughly 90% are singletons and the top ten take under 1.5%. The sequenced material came from PBMCs. Receptors were obtained from a woman younger than 45 in good health and CMV-seropositive. The CDR3 runs from the conserved cysteine through the conserved F or W. Each record gives: J gene, clone size, V gene, D gene, CDR3 protein, CDR3 DNA. A D gene is named only where the DNA matches it firmly. Clone size is given for some rows only: seen once, a few or many times, or a class if the clone is expanded.

j_call: TRBJ2-3; clone_size: once; v_call: TRBV2; d_call: NA; cdr3_aa: CASSSSIGDTQYF; cdr3_nt: TGTGCCAGCAGTTCTAGTATCGGAGATACGCAGTATTTT
j_call: TRBJ2-7; clone_size: NA; v_call: TRBV4-3; d_call: TRBD2; cdr3_aa: CASSQGLAYEQYF; cdr3_nt: TGCGCCAGCAGCCAGGGACTAGCCTACGAGCAGTACTTC
j_call: TRBJ1-1; clone_size: NA; v_call: TRBV4-3; d_call: TRBD1; cdr3_aa: CASSQDIDRGPEAFF; cdr3_nt: TGCGCCAGCAGCCAAGACATCGACAGGGGGCCTGAAGCTTTCTTT
j_call: TRBJ2-7; clone_size: NA; v_call: TRBV4-2; d_call: TRBD1; cdr3_aa: CASSQDPGAGQGVHEQYF; cdr3_nt: TGTGCCAGCAGCCAAGATCCCGGGGCGGGACAGGGTGTTCACGAGCAGTACTTC
j_call: TRBJ2-5; clone_size: NA; v_call: TRBV7-7; d_call: TRBD1; cdr3_aa: CASSSDRGQETQYF; cdr3_nt: TGTGCCAGCAGTTCTGACAGGGGCCAAGAGACCCAGTACTTC
j_call: TRBJ2-3; clone_size: NA; v_call: TRBV6-5; d_call: TRBD1; cdr3_aa: CASRRTGGGDTQYF; cdr3_nt: TGTGCCAGCAGAAGGACAGGGGGAGGAGATACGCAGTATTTT
j_call: TRBJ2-3; clone_size: NA; v_call: TRBV28; d_call: TRBD2; cdr3_aa: CASTQRTSGARRGTDTQYF; cdr3_nt: TGTGCCAGCACACAGAGGACTAGCGGGGCGAGGCGGGGCACAGATACGCAGTATTTT
j_call: TRBJ1-1; clone_size: NA; v_call: TRBV7-6; d_call: NA; cdr3_aa: CASSTGLNTEAFF; cdr3_nt: TGTGCCAGCAGCACGGGGTTGAACACTGAAGCTTTCTTT
j_call: TRBJ2-1; clone_size: NA; v_call: TRBV28; d_call: TRBD2; cdr3_aa: CASSSGGTSGRNEQFF; cdr3_nt: TGTGCCAGCAGTTCGGGGGGGACTAGCGGGAGAAATGAGCAGTTCTTC
j_call: TRBJ1-1; clone_size: NA; v_call: TRBV5-4; d_call: TRBD1; cdr3_aa: CASSSTGAGTEAFF; cdr3_nt: TGTGCCAGCAGCTCTACAGGGGCCGGGACTGAAGCTTTCTTT
j_call: TRBJ1-2; clone_size: once; v_call: TRBV28; d_call: TRBD1; cdr3_aa: CASSLSRTGGRYGYTF; cdr3_nt: TGTGCCAGCAGTTTATCCCGGACAGGGGGCCGGTATGGCTACACCTTC
j_call: TRBJ2-3; clone_size: NA; v_call: TRBV27; d_call: NA; cdr3_aa: CASSPRGWGTDTQYF; cdr3_nt: TGTGCCAGCAGTCCCAGGGGATGGGGGACAGATACGCAGTATTTT
j_call: TRBJ1-1; clone_size: NA; v_call: TRBV7-3; d_call: TRBD1; cdr3_aa: CASSSPDRGRMNTEAFF; cdr3_nt: TGTGCCAGCAGCTCTCCGGACAGGGGGCGAATGAACACTGAAGCTTTCTTT
j_call: TRBJ2-5; clone_size: NA; v_call: TRBV6-5; d_call: NA; cdr3_aa: CASSYMETQYF; cdr3_nt: TGTGCCAGCAGTTATATGGAGACCCAGTACTTC
j_call: TRBJ2-2; clone_size: NA; v_call: TRBV4-1; d_call: TRBD2; cdr3_aa: CASSHGGLAGTYTGELFF; cdr3_nt: TGCGCCAGCAGCCACGGGGGACTAGCGGGAACTTACACCGGGGAGCTGTTTTTT
j_call: TRBJ1-5; clone_size: NA; v_call: TRBV18; d_call: TRBD1; cdr3_aa: CASSPGTAPQPQHF; cdr3_nt: TGTGCCAGCTCGCCCGGGACAGCGCCTCAGCCCCAGCATTTT
j_call: TRBJ1-1; clone_size: NA; v_call: TRBV6-5; d_call: NA; cdr3_aa: CASSYAGPTEAFF; cdr3_nt: TGTGCCAGCAGTTACGCAGGGCCCACTGAAGCTTTCTTT
j_call: TRBJ2-5; clone_size: NA; v_call: TRBV5-4; d_call: TRBD2; cdr3_aa: CASSFITSEETQYF; cdr3_nt: TGTGCCAGCAGCTTTATCACTAGCGAGGAGACCCAGTACTTC
j_call: TRBJ1-4; clone_size: NA; v_call: TRBV7-9; d_call: NA; cdr3_aa: CASSLGGNEKLFF; cdr3_nt: TGTGCCAGCAGCTTGGGAGGAAATGAAAAACTGTTTTTT
j_call: TRBJ1-4; clone_size: once; v_call: TRBV7-9; d_call: NA; cdr3_aa: CASSPKIRETNEKLFF; cdr3_nt: TGTGCCAGCAGCCCTAAGATCCGGGAGACTAATGAAAAACTGTTTTTT
j_call: TRBJ2-1; clone_size: once; v_call: TRBV7-3; d_call: TRBD1; cdr3_aa: CASSRQGSSYNEQFF; cdr3_nt: TGTGCCAGCAGCCGACAGGGTAGCTCCTACAATGAGCAGTTCTTC
j_call: TRBJ2-5; clone_size: NA; v_call: TRBV5-1; d_call: TRBD2; cdr3_aa: CASSSGGIEETQYF; cdr3_nt: TGCGCCAGCAGCTCGGGAGGCATCGAAGAGACCCAGTACTTC
j_call: TRBJ2-7; clone_size: NA; v_call: TRBV6-1; d_call: TRBD2; cdr3_aa: CASSRTSGSTYEQYF; cdr3_nt: TGTGCCAGCAGTCGGACTAGCGGGAGCACCTACGAGCAGTACTTC
j_call: TRBJ2-2; clone_size: once; v_call: TRBV6-6; d_call: NA; cdr3_aa: CASSYTLASGGELFF; cdr3_nt: TGTGCCAGCAGTTACACCCTAGCGTCGGGCGGGGAGCTGTTTTTT
j_call: TRBJ1-5; clone_size: NA; v_call: TRBV6-6; d_call: TRBD1; cdr3_aa: CASSYSEWAGGQPQHF; cdr3_nt: TGTGCCAGCAGTTACTCGGAGTGGGCAGGGGGGCAGCCCCAGCATTTT
j_call: TRBJ2-1; clone_size: NA; v_call: TRBV9; d_call: TRBD2; cdr3_aa: CASSGVAGYRVDEQFF; cdr3_nt: TGTGCCAGCAGCGGAGTAGCGGGGTACAGGGTCGATGAGCAGTTCTTC
j_call: TRBJ1-5; clone_size: NA; v_call: TRBV4-2; d_call: NA; cdr3_aa: CASSQDLASNQPQHF; cdr3_nt: TGTGCCAGCAGCCAAGATTTAGCATCCAATCAGCCCCAGCATTTT
j_call: TRBJ2-6; clone_size: NA; v_call: TRBV15; d_call: NA; cdr3_aa: CATSRDGQGTSGANVLTF; cdr3_nt: TGTGCCACCAGCAGAGATGGGCAGGGGACCTCTGGGGCCAACGTCCTGACTTTC
j_call: TRBJ2-7; clone_size: NA; v_call: TRBV18; d_call: TRBD1; cdr3_aa: CASSTRGLGSYEQYF; cdr3_nt: TGTGCCAGCTCGACCAGGGGGCTTGGGTCCTACGAGCAGTACTTC
j_call: TRBJ2-7; clone_size: NA; v_call: TRBV18; d_call: NA; cdr3_aa: CASSPVEGYEQYF; cdr3_nt: TGTGCCAGCTCACCGGTGGAGGGTTACGAGCAGTACTTC
j_call: TRBJ2-7; clone_size: NA; v_call: TRBV19; d_call: TRBD2; cdr3_aa: CAAGGPGSYEQYF; cdr3_nt: TGTGCGGCGGGGGGCCCTGGCTCCTACGAGCAGTACTTC
j_call: TRBJ2-7; clone_size: NA; v_call: TRBV5-1; d_call: NA; cdr3_aa: CASSLTGISYEQYF; cdr3_nt: TGCGCCAGCAGCTTAACAGGGATCTCCTACGAGCAGTACTTC
j_call: TRBJ2-3; clone_size: NA; v_call: TRBV2; d_call: TRBD2; cdr3_aa: CASRTPSGGGTDTQYF; cdr3_nt: TGTGCCAGCAGGACACCAAGCGGGGGGGGCACAGATACGCAGTATTTT
j_call: TRBJ2-7; clone_size: NA; v_call: TRBV18; d_call: TRBD2; cdr3_aa: CASSPAGVNEQYF; cdr3_nt: TGTGCCAGCTCACCTGCGGGAGTTAACGAGCAGTACTTC
j_call: TRBJ1-1; clone_size: NA; v_call: TRBV5-5; d_call: NA; cdr3_aa: CASSSLPRTVDTEAFF; cdr3_nt: TGTGCCAGCAGCTCCTTACCTCGGACTGTGGACACTGAAGCTTTCTTT
j_call: TRBJ2-7; clone_size: NA; v_call: TRBV7-2; d_call: NA; cdr3_aa: CASSLFAGSYEQYF; cdr3_nt: TGTGCCAGCAGCTTATTTGCGGGATCCTACGAGCAGTACTTC
j_call: TRBJ2-2; clone_size: NA; v_call: TRBV7-2; d_call: TRBD2; cdr3_aa: CASSVSGGAGELFF; cdr3_nt: TGTGCCAGCAGCGTATCGGGGGGAGCCGGGGAGCTGTTTTTT
j_call: TRBJ2-7; clone_size: NA; v_call: TRBV7-9; d_call: NA; cdr3_aa: CASSLESDWTYEQYF; cdr3_nt: TGTGCCAGCAGCTTAGAGTCAGACTGGACCTACGAGCAGTACTTC
j_call: TRBJ2-7; clone_size: NA; v_call: TRBV13; d_call: NA; cdr3_aa: CASSKDSNYEQYF; cdr3_nt: TGTGCCAGCAGCAAGGACTCAAACTACGAGCAGTACTTC
j_call: TRBJ2-1; clone_size: NA; v_call: TRBV30; d_call: TRBD2; cdr3_aa: CAWTPAGPESEQFF; cdr3_nt: TGTGCCTGGACCCCAGCGGGACCAGAAAGTGAGCAGTTCTTC